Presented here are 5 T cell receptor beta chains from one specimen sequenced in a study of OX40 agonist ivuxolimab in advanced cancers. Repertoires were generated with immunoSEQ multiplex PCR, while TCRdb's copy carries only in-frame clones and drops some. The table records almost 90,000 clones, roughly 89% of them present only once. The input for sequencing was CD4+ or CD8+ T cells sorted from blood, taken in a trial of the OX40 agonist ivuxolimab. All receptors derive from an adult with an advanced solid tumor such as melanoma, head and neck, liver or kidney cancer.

CDR3 DNA: TGCGCCAGCAGCCAAGAAACAGGGGTGTTTGATGAGCAGTTCTTC. Amino acid sequence: CASSQETGVFDEQFF. The chain has TRBV4-3 and TRBJ2-1; 7 bases are a match to TRBD1. V was pared by 0 bases and J by 8 bases, with 7 bases of the junction left unmatched. The germline gives CDR1 LGHNA, CDR2 YSLEER. The CDR3 has 15 residues.

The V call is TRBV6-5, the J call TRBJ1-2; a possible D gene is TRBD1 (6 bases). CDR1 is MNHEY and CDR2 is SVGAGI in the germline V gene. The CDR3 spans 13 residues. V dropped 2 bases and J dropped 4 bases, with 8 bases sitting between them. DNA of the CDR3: TGTGCCAGCAGTTACGAGGGGGGCTATGGCTACACCTTC. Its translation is CASSYEGGYGYTF.

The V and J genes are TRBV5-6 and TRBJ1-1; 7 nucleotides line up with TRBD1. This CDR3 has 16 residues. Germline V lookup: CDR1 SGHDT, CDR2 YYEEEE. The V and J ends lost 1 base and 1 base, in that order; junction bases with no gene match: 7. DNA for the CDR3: TGTGCCAGCAGCTTGAGGCGACAGGGCCGGAACACTGAAGCTTTCTTT. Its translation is CASSLRRQGRNTEAFF.

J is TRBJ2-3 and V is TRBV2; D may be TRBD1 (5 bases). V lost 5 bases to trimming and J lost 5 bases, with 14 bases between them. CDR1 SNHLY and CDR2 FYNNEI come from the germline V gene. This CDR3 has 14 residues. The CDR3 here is CASSLRGQRDTQYF. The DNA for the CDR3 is TGTGCCAGCAGTCTTCGAGGACAAAGAGATACGCAGTATTTT.

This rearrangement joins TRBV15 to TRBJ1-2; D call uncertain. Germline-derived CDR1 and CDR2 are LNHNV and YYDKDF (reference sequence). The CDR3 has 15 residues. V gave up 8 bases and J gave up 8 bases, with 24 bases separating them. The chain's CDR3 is CATERTPGFGGGYTF. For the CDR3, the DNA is TGTGCCACCGAAAGAACCCCGGGCTTCGGCGGGGGCTACACCTTC.